This passage covers 32 T cell receptor beta chains from one sample sequenced in a study of CD8 T cells in Susac syndrome. RNA, at about 0.5 to 1 ug, was reverse transcribed with random hexamers. Each CDR3 protein is one row after TCRdb ran MiXCR on the immunoSEQ multiplex PCR reads. The table lists roughly 250,000 distinct CDR3 sequences, 90% to 96% of them singletons. The source material was CD4+ T cells from PBMCs. Every receptor here comes from a human donor with Susac syndrome.

This rearrangement joins TRBV20-1 to TRBJ2-1; the D gene is possibly TRBD2 (5 bases). V lost 3 bases and J lost 0, with 15 bases in between. The germline gives CDR1 DFQATT, CDR2 SNEGSKA (reference sequence). There are 16 residues in the CDR3. In nucleotides, the CDR3 is TGCAGTGCTAGGGACCCTAGCAGGACCTCCTACAATGAGCAGTTCTTC. Amino acid sequence: CSARDPSRTSYNEQFF.

The V and J genes are TRBV3-1 and TRBJ2-7; a possible D gene is TRBD2 (5 bases). This CDR3 is 15 amino acids long. Germline V gene sequence: CDR1 LGHDT, CDR2 YNNKEL (reference sequence). V gave up 4 bases and J gave up 2 bases, with 15 bases separating them. CDR3 residues: CASSRGNWDTYEQYF. Here the CDR3 DNA reads TGTGCCAGCAGCCGAGGGAATTGGGATACCTACGAGCAGTACTTC.

The chain has TRBV12-3 or TRBV12-4 and TRBJ1-5; D is unresolved. This CDR3 is 13 amino acids long. The ends were cut back, 5 bases at V and 11 bases at J, with 16 bases in the middle. Here the CDR3 DNA reads TGTGCCAGCAGTATGACCCTTTTGGAAGCCCAGCATTTT. This codes for CASSMTLLEAQHF.

The V gene is TRBV2, the J gene TRBJ2-4; unclear D gene. Germline CDR1 and CDR2: SNHLY and FYNNEI. The CDR3 length is 13 residues. With 7 bases removed from V and 8 bases from J, the gap between germline ends came to 15 bases. CDR3 residues: CASIGGVVDIQYF. The DNA for the CDR3 is TGTGCCAGCATAGGTGGAGTGGTGGACATTCAGTACTTC. Combining the CDR3 with reference TRBV2 and TRBJ2-4 gives the whole variable domain EPEVTQTPSHQVTQMGQEVILRCVPISNHLYFYWYRQILGQKVEFLVSFYNNEISEKSEIFDDQFSVERPDGSNFTLKIRSTKLEDSAMYFCASIGGVVDIQYFGAGTRLSVL.

This clonotype was seen once. The genes are TRBV12-3 or TRBV12-4 and TRBJ1-2, with D perhaps TRBD1 (6 bases). Trimming stripped 2 bases from V and 6 bases from J, with 25 bases between. The CDR3 length is 18 residues. CDR3 DNA sequence: TGTGCCAGCAGTTTATACTACAGCTCCCCGGACAGCAGTCATGGCTACACCTTC. This codes for CASSLYYSSPDSSHGYTF.

This sequence joins TRBV12-3 or TRBV12-4 and TRBJ2-1, with a weak D call TRBD2 (6 bases). The CDR3 is 14 residues long. Trimming left V 6 bases short and J 8 bases short, with 17 bases between. The CDR3 region is CASSRGRRGDEQFF. CDR3 bases: TGTGCCAGCAGCCGAGGGAGGAGAGGGGATGAGCAGTTCTTC.

This rearrangement joins TRBV25-1 to TRBJ2-1; TRBD2 matches at 10 bases. The germline gives CDR1 MGHDK, CDR2 SYGVNS. Trimming removed 6 bases from V and 7 bases from J; junction bases left unmatched: 12. This CDR3 is 16 amino acids long. CDR3 DNA: TGTGCCAGCAGCAACCCCAGCGGGAGGGCCGGGAATGAGCAGTTCTTC. Encoded protein: CASSNPSGRAGNEQFF.

The V call is TRBV27, the J call TRBJ2-7; D may be TRBD2 (5 bases). Germline V lookup: CDR1 MNHEY, CDR2 SMNVEV (reference sequence). CDR3 length: 11 amino acids. V lost 5 bases and J 11 bases, leaving 13 bases between the germline ends. CDR3 protein: CASSSRGFKYF. CDR3 in DNA: TGTGCCAGCAGTAGCCGGGGTTTCAAGTACTTC.

The V gene is TRBV5-1, the J gene TRBJ1-2; 12 bases align to TRBD1. J lost 7 bases, V lost 4 bases, and 5 bases had no gene match. Germline lookup yields CDR1 SGHRS and CDR2 YFSETQ. The length of the CDR3 is 14 residues. CDR3 DNA: TGCGCCAGCAGCCAGGGACAGGGGGCGTCTGGCTACACCTTC. Its translation is CASSQGQGASGYTF.

This chain connects TRBV13 to TRBJ2-2; D is unresolved. The CDR3 loop spans 13 amino acids. Deletions cut 5 bases from V and 2 bases from J, with 6 bases between. Germline-derived CDR1 and CDR2 are PRHDT and FYEKMQ (reference sequence). The CDR3 nucleotides read TGTGCCAGCAGCCCGCAAAACACCGGGGAGCTGTTTTTT. The encoded protein is CASSPQNTGELFF.

The CDR3 here is CASGFGQAYEQYF. The CDR3 coding sequence is TGTGCTAGTGGTTTCGGCCAGGCTTACGAGCAGTACTTC. V and J are TRBV12-5 and TRBJ2-7; no clear D. The CDR3 length is 13 residues. V was cut by 3 bases and J by 4 bases, with 10 bases left in between. Looked up from germline, CDR1 is LGHNT and CDR2 is FRNRAP.

This chain joins TRBV11-1 and TRBJ1-2, with a tentative D call TRBD1 (5 bases). The length of the CDR3 is 13 residues. CDR1 SGHAT and CDR2 FQDESV come from the germline V gene (reference sequence). Trimming removed 4 bases from V and 7 bases from J, with 13 bases in between. This CDR3 is CASSSDRRTGYTF. The CDR3 DNA reads as TGTGCCAGCAGCTCCGACAGACGGACTGGCTACACCTTC.

The chain joins TRBV2 to TRBJ2-1; 9 bases map to TRBD2. J lost 9 bases, V lost 7 bases, and 13 bases had no gene match. Germline CDR1 is SNHLY and CDR2 is FYNNEI. This CDR3 comprises 15 residues. CDR3 DNA: TGTGCCAGCAAACAACGACTAGCGGAGCGTCGTGAGCAGTTCTTC. Translation gives CASKQRLAERREQFF.

CDR3 in DNA: TGCAGCGTTGGAACCGCGGGGGAGCAGTACTTC. Its protein product is CSVGTAGEQYF. V gene TRBV29-1 combines with J gene TRBJ2-7; tentative D call: TRBD2 (6 bases). CDR1 is SQVTM, CDR2 ANQGSEA, per germline. Trimming left V 4 bases short and J 7 bases short, with 11 bases between. The CDR3 contains 11 residues.

V usage is TRBV20-1 and J usage is TRBJ2-1; 9 bases line up with TRBD2. Germline V gene data show CDR1 as DFQATT and CDR2 as SNEGSKA (reference sequence). V lost 2 bases, J lost 4 bases, and 3 bases stayed unmatched. CDR3 size: 14 residues. The CDR3 DNA is TGCAGTGCTAGATTTGCGGGAGGGTACAATGAGCAGTTCTTC. Its translation: CSARFAGGYNEQFF.

This chain joins TRBV5-4 and TRBJ1-2, with 9 bases fitting TRBD1. Unmatched junction bases numbered 7, after V lost 3 bases and J lost 7 bases. Per the germline V gene, CDR1 is SGHNT and CDR2 is YYREEE (reference sequence). This CDR3 has 14 residues. In nucleotides, the CDR3 is TGTGCCAGCAGCTCGGGACAGGGATGGGGTGGCTACACCTTC. Amino acid sequence: CASSSGQGWGGYTF.

V is TRBV7-2 and J is TRBJ2-7; 8 bases fit TRBD2. Germline V gene lookup returns CDR1 SGHTA and CDR2 FQGNSA. The CDR3 loop spans 15 amino acids. The V segment lost 5 bases and the J segment 3 bases; nucleotides outside the gene matches: 9. CDR3 in amino acids: CASSPQTSVRYEQYF. The CDR3 DNA is TGTGCCAGCAGCCCCCAGACTAGCGTCCGCTACGAGCAGTACTTC.

This clonotype was counted a few times. The V and J genes are TRBV12-3 or TRBV12-4 and TRBJ2-6; D gene unclear. This CDR3 spans 15 amino acids. The V and J ends lost 3 bases and 1 base respectively, with 7 bases between them. The CDR3 DNA reads as TGTGCCAGCAGTTTGACCGGGTCTGGGGCCAACGTCCTGACTTTC. Protein product: CASSLTGSGANVLTF.

The sample holds one count of this clonotype. The chain couples TRBV3-1 to TRBJ2-2; TRBD1 is a possible D gene (6 bases). V was shortened by 4 bases and J by 6 bases, with 15 bases between the two germline ends. The CDR3 sequence is 15 residues long. Germline V lookup: CDR1 LGHDT, CDR2 YNNKEL (reference sequence). CDR3: CASSPGVRRAGELFF. The CDR3 DNA is TGTGCCAGCAGCCCAGGGGTCCGCCGTGCCGGGGAGCTGTTTTTT.

This chain joins TRBV2 and TRBJ1-1; D is unclear. This CDR3 spans 15 amino acids. CDR1 SNHLY and CDR2 FYNNEI come from the germline V gene. Deletions cut 3 bases from V and 0 bases from J, with 11 bases between. The CDR3 is CASSEVEGMNTEAFF. CDR3 DNA sequence: TGTGCCAGCAGTGAGGTGGAGGGTATGAACACTGAAGCTTTCTTT.

This clonotype has only a few counts. The chain combines TRBV5-1 with TRBJ2-1, with TRBD2 identical over 11 bases. The CDR3 runs 16 residues. Trimming removed 5 bases from V and 2 bases from J; junction bases left unmatched: 6. The germline V gene has CDR1 SGHRS and CDR2 YFSETQ. In DNA, the CDR3 is TGCGCCAGCAGTAGGGTAGCGGGAGGGCCCTACAATGAGCAGTTCTTC. It codes for CASSRVAGGPYNEQFF.

The V gene is TRBV29-1, the J gene TRBJ2-3, with 10 bases lining up with TRBD1. From germline, CDR1 is SQVTM and CDR2 ANQGSEA. The length of the CDR3 is 14 residues. With 8 bases clipped from V and 3 bases from J, the junction kept 8 bases outside the gene matches. In DNA, the CDR3 is TGCAGCACTCTGGGACAGGGGTGGACAGATACGCAGTATTTT. It translates to CSTLGQGWTDTQYF.

The V and J genes are TRBV28 and TRBJ2-1; 9 nucleotides match TRBD1. CDR3 length: 14 residues. Germline CDR1 reads MDHEN; CDR2 reads SYDVKM. V dropped 6 bases and J dropped 9; count of bases not matched to a gene: 9. The CDR3 reads CASSSDRGTTEQFF. The CDR3 DNA follows: TGTGCCAGCAGCAGTGACAGGGGGACAACTGAGCAGTTCTTC.

The chain uses TRBV20-1 and TRBJ1-1, with a possible D match to TRBD1 (6 bases). V was pared by 0 bases and J by 8 bases, with 13 bases between. CDR1 is DFQATT and CDR2 is SNEGSKA in the germline V gene (reference sequence). CDR3 size: 13 residues. CDR3 protein: CSARDPRTEEAFF. The CDR3 DNA reads as TGCAGTGCTAGAGATCCCAGGACAGAAGAAGCTTTCTTT.

This clonotype was recorded once. The J gene is TRBJ2-7, the V gene TRBV28; D call uncertain. Germline V gene lookup returns CDR1 MDHEN and CDR2 SYDVKM. The V gene lost 7 bases and the J gene lost 4 bases, with 8 bases spanning the gap. The CDR3 sequence is 11 residues long. The CDR3 bases are TGTGCCAGCAAGGCGACTTACGAGCAGTACTTC. Amino acid sequence: CASKATYEQYF.

This sequence joins TRBV4-1 and TRBJ2-5, with D perhaps TRBD1 (6 bases). The CDR3 totals 15 residues. Looked up from germline, CDR1 is MGHRA and CDR2 is YSYEKL. Deletions cut 4 bases from V and 2 bases from J, with 14 bases between. The CDR3 DNA reads TGCGCCAGCAGCCCGATTTCCGGACAGCAAGAGACCCAGTACTTC. Translated, it gives CASSPISGQQETQYF.

The genes are TRBV5-1 and TRBJ2-5; D is ambiguous. V was trimmed by 3 bases and J by 0 bases, leaving 12 bases between them. Germline CDR1 reads SGHRS; CDR2 reads YFSETQ. This CDR3 is built from 15 residues. The CDR3, as DNA: TGCGCCAGCAGCTGGGCCTGGAGTAACCAAGAGACCCAGTACTTC. This encodes CASSWAWSNQETQYF.

This chain connects TRBV30 to TRBJ2-2; 7 bases align to TRBD1. Trimming removed 4 bases from V and 5 bases from J; junction bases left unmatched: 7. The length of the CDR3 is 14 residues. Germline-derived CDR1 and CDR2 are GTSNPN and SVGIG (reference sequence). CDR3 nucleotides: TGTGCCTGGACTCCGGGACAGTTGACCGGGGAGCTGTTTTTT. This translates into CAWTPGQLTGELFF. Drawing the rest from reference TRBV30 and TRBJ2-2, the complete variable domain is SQTIHQWPATLVQPVGSPLSLECTVEGTSNPNLYWYRQAAGRGLQLLFYSVGIGQISSEVPQNLSASRPQDRQFILSSKKLLLSDSGFYLCAWTPGQLTGELFFGEGSRLTVL.

J is TRBJ2-5 and V is TRBV24-1, with D possibly TRBD1 on 5 matching bases. There are 14 residues in the CDR3. With 3 bases removed from V and 4 bases from J, the gap between germline ends came to 11 bases. Germline loops: CDR1 KGHDR, CDR2 SFDVKD. The CDR3 sequence: CATSDVWGSETQYF. DNA of the CDR3: TGTGCCACCAGTGATGTCTGGGGCTCAGAGACCCAGTACTTC.

The V call is TRBV12-3 or TRBV12-4, the J call TRBJ2-7; 7 bases line up with TRBD2. This CDR3 has 15 residues. V lost 5 bases to trimming and J lost 4 bases; unmatched junction nucleotides: 11. CDR3 DNA: TGTGCCAGCAGTACTCCGGGGCTAGCGGTATACGAGCAGTACTTC. The encoded protein is CASSTPGLAVYEQYF.

J is TRBJ2-1 and V is TRBV30; 7 bases align to TRBD2. V lost 5 bases to trimming and J lost 12 bases; unmatched junction nucleotides: 10. CDR1 is GTSNPN and CDR2 is SVGIG in the germline V gene (reference sequence). This CDR3 region has 12 residues. CDR3 residues: CAWGPAGVGQFF. The CDR3 coding sequence is TGTGCCTGGGGACCCGCGGGAGTGGGGCAGTTCTTC. Variable domain in full (rest from reference TRBV30 and TRBJ2-1): SQTIHQWPATLVQPVGSPLSLECTVEGTSNPNLYWYRQAAGRGLQLLFYSVGIGQISSEVPQNLSASRPQDRQFILSSKKLLLSDSGFYLCAWGPAGVGQFFGPGTRLTVL.

The chain has TRBV7-9 and TRBJ2-7; TRBD1 aligns across 9 bases. The CDR3 runs to 14 residues. J lost 5 bases, V lost 4 bases, and 6 bases had no gene match. Germline CDR1 reads SEHNR; CDR2 reads FQNEAQ (reference sequence). CDR3 bases: TGTGCCAGCAGCTCGGGACAGGGACGCAACGAGCAGTACTTC. Encoded protein: CASSSGQGRNEQYF.